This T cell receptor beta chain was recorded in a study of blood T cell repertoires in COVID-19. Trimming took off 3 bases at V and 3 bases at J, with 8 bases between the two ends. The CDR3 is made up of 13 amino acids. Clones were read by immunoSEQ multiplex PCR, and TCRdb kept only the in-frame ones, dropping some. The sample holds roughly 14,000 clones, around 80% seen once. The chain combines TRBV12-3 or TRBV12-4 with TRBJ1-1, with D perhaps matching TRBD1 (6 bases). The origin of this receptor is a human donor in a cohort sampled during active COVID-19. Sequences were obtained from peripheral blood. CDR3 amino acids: CASSLGGHTEAFF. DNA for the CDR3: TGTGCCAGCAGTTTGGGGGGGCACACTGAAGCTTTCTTT.